The rows below give T cell receptor beta chains drawn from one sample of a study of cytomegalovirus exposure and HLA in healthy donors. Sequencing used immunoSEQ multiplex PCR; TCRdb keeps in-frame clones, though not all of them. The sample lists 130,000 to 150,000 clones; around 78% were seen once. Sample: PBMCs. These receptors were obtained from a man aged 35 to 55 in good health and CMV-seropositive. Both conserved end residues are part of each CDR3. The D gene is left open where the match is weak. Clone size is not always given. Where it is, it says once, few, many or a class for expanded clones.

>TRBJ2-3|TRBV18|-|once
TGTGCCAGCTCACCGGGCCCCCCTACAGATACGCAGTATTTT
CASSPGPPTDTQYF
>TRBJ2-3|TRBV10-1|-|-
TGCGCCAGCAGCGCGCCGCTAACAGATACGCAGTATTTT
CASSAPLTDTQYF
>TRBJ2-7|TRBV28|TRBD1|once
TGTGCCAGCCGTGGACAGGGTGGGCCCCGAGGCGAGCAGTACTTC
CASRGQGGPRGEQYF
>TRBJ2-7|TRBV7-2|-|once
TGTGCCAGCAGGGGCAGATCACACTACGAGCAGTACTTC
CASRGRSHYEQYF
>TRBJ2-7|TRBV7-2|-|-
TGTGCCAGCAGCTTAGCGGCCATCTTGAACGAGCAGTACTTC
CASSLAAILNEQYF
>TRBJ2-2|TRBV30|-|-
TGTGCCTGGAGCAAAGGGGCCGGGGAGCTGTTTTTT
CAWSKGAGELFF
>TRBJ2-1|TRBV11-2|TRBD1|-
TGTGCCAGCAGCTTGGGAGCGACCGGGACAGGGGGTGATGAGCAGTTCTTC
CASSLGATGTGGDEQFF
>TRBJ2-3|TRBV4-2|-|-
TGTGCCAGCAGCCTCCAAGGAGGGAGCGACACTAGCACAGATACGCAGTATTTT
CASSLQGGSDTSTDTQYF
>TRBJ1-1|TRBV30|-|-
TGTGCCTGGAGTGTAGCGGGAGGCACTGAAGCTTTCTTT
CAWSVAGGTEAFF
>TRBJ2-5|TRBV5-6|TRBD2|-
TGTGCCAGCAGCTTGGGTCTAGCGGGAGGGTGGGAGACCCAGTACTTC
CASSLGLAGGWETQYF
>TRBJ2-7|TRBV5-1|TRBD2|once
TGCGCCAGCAGCTTGGCTACTAGCGGGAGACAGCGCGAGCAGTACTTC
CASSLATSGRQREQYF
>TRBJ2-7|TRBV7-3|-|-
TGTGCCAGCAGCTTAACGGACCAGGGGAACCACGAGCAGTACTTC
CASSLTDQGNHEQYF
>TRBJ2-2|TRBV5-1|-|-
TGCGCCAGCAGCCTGGGTTCCGCGTACACCGGGGAGCTGTTTTTT
CASSLGSAYTGELFF
>TRBJ2-7|TRBV11-2|TRBD1|once
TGTGCCAGCAGCCTTCGGGACAGGGGCGAGCAGTACTTC
CASSLRDRGEQYF
>TRBJ1-1|TRBV15|-|-
TGTGCCACCAGCATGAGGCCAGCAGGGTTGGAAGCTTTCTTT
CATSMRPAGLEAFF
>TRBJ2-2|TRBV25-1|-|-
TGTGCCAGCAGTGACCGGAAGGAGGGGAACACCGGGGAGCTGTTTTTT
CASSDRKEGNTGELFF
>TRBJ1-1|TRBV7-9|TRBD1|-
TGTGCCAGCAGCCCTGGACAGGGTAACACTGAAGCTTTCTTT
CASSPGQGNTEAFF
>TRBJ2-3|TRBV4-3|TRBD2|few
TGCGCCAGCAGCCAAGCTCCTGAGGGACTAGCGGGAGGACAAGGAGTGCAGTATTTT
CASSQAPEGLAGGQGVQYF
>TRBJ2-7|TRBV2|TRBD1|-
TGTGCCAGCAGTGAATCGGCAGGGGGCGTCTACGAGCAGTACTTC
CASSESAGGVYEQYF
>TRBJ2-7|TRBV4-3|TRBD2|-
TGCGCCAGCAGCGCGACGCCCGACGGGACTAGCGGATCCTACGAGCAGTACTTC
CASSATPDGTSGSYEQYF
>TRBJ2-3|TRBV6-4|-|few
TGTGCCAGCAGTGACTCTTCTGGGGGGAGCACAGATACGCAGTATTTT
CASSDSSGGSTDTQYF
>TRBJ2-6|TRBV7-2|-|-
TGTGCCAGCAGCCCCTTGGAGGGATCGTGGGCCAACGTCCTGACTTTC
CASSPLEGSWANVLTF
>TRBJ1-2|TRBV5-1|TRBD1|-
TGCGCCAGCAGCTTCGTCGGACAGGGGGCTTCTGGCTACACCTTC
CASSFVGQGASGYTF
>TRBJ1-1|TRBV18|-|-
TGTGCCAGCTCACCACCGAATCAGGTATTAGGCACTGAAGCTTTCTTT
CASSPPNQVLGTEAFF
>TRBJ1-1|TRBV29-1|-|-
TGCAGCGTCAGACAGGAAGGCTATATGAACACTGAAGCTTTCTTT
CSVRQEGYMNTEAFF
>TRBJ1-1|TRBV6-5|-|-
-
CASSQVGQGAIFF
>TRBJ2-3|TRBV11-2|-|-
TGTGCCAGCAGCTTAGGACTTAGCACAGATACGCAGTATTTT
CASSLGLSTDTQYF
>TRBJ1-2|TRBV30|-|-
TGTGCCTGGAGTGTAAGAGGGCTCACCTTC
CAWSVRGLTF
>TRBJ2-3|TRBV4-2|TRBD2|-
TGTGCCAGCAGCCAAGATTTCGGGACTAGCGGCACAGATACGCAGTATTTT
CASSQDFGTSGTDTQYF
>TRBJ2-7|TRBV28|-|few
TGTGCCAGCAGACTAGCTTCCCTCTACGAGCAGTACTTC
CASRLASLYEQYF
>TRBJ2-5|TRBV19|TRBD2|-
TGTGCCAGTAGTATAGGTAGCGGGAGGGTCCAAGAGACCCAGTACTTC
CASSIGSGRVQETQYF
>TRBJ2-3|TRBV2|-|once
TGTGCCAGCAGTATACTAGGAAACACGCAGTATTTT
CASSILGNTQYF
>TRBJ2-7|TRBV6-1|-|once
TGTGCCAGCAGTTCCCGGATAGCCTACGAGCAGTACTTC
CASSSRIAYEQYF
>TRBJ2-5|TRBV5-4|TRBD1|-
TGTGCCAGCAGCTTCCGGACAGGGGGCGTCGGGTACCAAGAGACCCAGTACTTC
CASSFRTGGVGYQETQYF
>TRBJ2-3|TRBV7-6|-|-
TGTGCCAGCAGCTTGGCCTTGGGCACAGATACGCAGTATTTT
CASSLALGTDTQYF
>TRBJ1-3|TRBV15|-|-
TGTGCCACCAGCAGAGATAGGGGGGGTACTGGAAACACCATATATTTT
CATSRDRGGTGNTIYF
>TRBJ1-5|TRBV15|TRBD1|-
TGTGCCACCAGCGACTGGACCCAGGGGGCCGTTCAGCCCCAGCATTTT
CATSDWTQGAVQPQHF
>TRBJ1-1|TRBV5-1|TRBD1|-
TGCGCCAGCAGCCTGCAGGACAGGGGGCGGAACACTGAAGCTTTCTTT
CASSLQDRGRNTEAFF
>TRBJ2-6|TRBV19|-|-
TGTGCCAGTATTAAGGGGGACTCTGGGGCCAACGTCCTGACTTTC
CASIKGDSGANVLTF
>TRBJ2-2|TRBV18|TRBD2|-
TGTGCCAGCTCACGGACCGGGTTGACTAGCGGAAATACGAACACCGGGGAGCTGTTTTTT
CASSRTGLTSGNTNTGELFF
>TRBJ1-3|TRBV9|-|-
TGTGCCAGCAGCGTACTTTCTGGAAACACCATATATTTT
CASSVLSGNTIYF
>TRBJ1-1|TRBV30|-|-
TGTGCCTGGATTAGGCGGTTGAACACTGAAGCTTTCTTT
CAWIRRLNTEAFF
>TRBJ2-7|TRBV5-1|TRBD2|-
TGCGCCAGCAGCGCGGGACTAGCGGGGAACTACGAGCAGTACTTC
CASSAGLAGNYEQYF
>TRBJ2-7|TRBV4-1|TRBD1|once
TGCGCCAGCAGCCAAGATGCACAGGGGGCCTACGAGCAGTACTTC
CASSQDAQGAYEQYF
>TRBJ2-2|TRBV5-5|-|once
TGTGCCAGCAGCTTGGCCCGACAGAGAAACACCGGGGAGCTGTTTTTT
CASSLARQRNTGELFF
>TRBJ2-5|TRBV9|-|once
TGTGCCAGCAGCGTTCCGGGGAGCGGAGAGACCCAGTACTTC
CASSVPGSGETQYF
>TRBJ2-1|TRBV19|-|once
TGTGCCAGTAGGAACCCGGGAAAGTCAAGCTCCTACAATGAGCAGTTCTTC
CASRNPGKSSSYNEQFF
>TRBJ1-1|TRBV6-6|-|few
TGTGCCAGCAGTTTACAGGGACCCGGAGCTTTCTTT
CASSLQGPGAFF
>TRBJ2-7|TRBV19|-|-
TGTGCCAGTAGGTTCAGGGACGAGCAGTACTTC
CASRFRDEQYF
>TRBJ1-2|TRBV9|TRBD1|-
TGTGCCAGCAGCGTAGGGACAGGGATGCTTCATAACTATGGCTACACCTTC
CASSVGTGMLHNYGYTF
>TRBJ2-1|TRBV28|TRBD1|-
TGTGCCAGCAGGCTCCTCGGGACAGGGACGTTCTTC
CASRLLGTGTFF
>TRBJ2-7|TRBV10-3|TRBD2|-
TGTGCCATCAGTGAAACTAGCGGGATATACGAGCAGTACTTC
CAISETSGIYEQYF
>TRBJ2-3|TRBV4-3|TRBD2|-
TGCGCCAGCAGCCCCGGACTAGCCCTAAATACGCAGTATTTT
CASSPGLALNTQYF
>TRBJ2-3|TRBV7-2|TRBD2|-
TGTGCCAGCAGCTTAGGTAGTAGCGGGGGGGATACGCAGTATTTT
CASSLGSSGGDTQYF
>TRBJ2-2|TRBV28|TRBD1|-
TGTGCCAGCAGTTTAGGGACAGGAAGCCTCCTAACCGGGGAGCTGTTTTTT
CASSLGTGSLLTGELFF
>TRBJ2-1|TRBV5-1|-|-
TGCGCCAGCAGCCCCCCTAGCAATGAGCAGTTCTTC
CASSPPSNEQFF